Listed below are T cell receptor beta chains from one sample, sequenced in a study of radiotherapy plus CTLA-4 blockade in lung cancer. Assay used: immunoSEQ multiplex PCR; TCRdb lists only in-frame clones, some missing. The sample includes approximately 89,000 clones, roughly four fifths of them seen just once. The sample in question was peripheral blood, obtained from a patient treated with radiotherapy plus ipilimumab. These receptors were taken from a human donor with non-small cell lung cancer that progressed on radiotherapy plus ipilimumab. The CDR3 runs from the conserved cysteine through the conserved F or W. A D gene is named only where the DNA matches it firmly.

CDR3 protein,V gene,J gene,D gene
CASSLVTDNEKLFF,TRBV28,TRBJ1-4,.
CASSPGPPRGYNEQFF,TRBV7-2,TRBJ2-1,.
CASSQGLAGGQETQYF,TRBV4-2,TRBJ2-5,TRBD2
CASSPTSHQETQYF,TRBV4-1,TRBJ2-5,.
CASSLSGVNTEAFF,TRBV11-3,TRBJ1-1,.
CASSRTTGIKTYGYTF,TRBV14,TRBJ1-2,TRBD1
CSVEGDRVGEQYF,TRBV29-1,TRBJ2-7,TRBD1
CASSLGWTNTEAFF,TRBV7-9,TRBJ1-1,.
CASSAAPNTGELFF,TRBV2,TRBJ2-2,.
CASSQEGIANYGYTF,TRBV9,TRBJ1-2,.
CASSFGRGHEQYF,TRBV5-6,TRBJ2-7,.
CASSYGRAGSPLHF,TRBV6-6,TRBJ1-6,.
CAISGDYPQTYEQYF,TRBV10-3,TRBJ2-7,TRBD2
CASSPGGQGVDTQYF,TRBV5-1,TRBJ2-3,TRBD1
CASSPRTSGAYNEQFF,TRBV19,TRBJ2-1,TRBD2
CASSYMGAHYTDTQYF,TRBV6-5,TRBJ2-3,.
CASSYTAEAFF,TRBV6-6,TRBJ1-1,.
CASSLGRLAGDTGELFF,TRBV7-8,TRBJ2-2,TRBD2
CASSPRLLNTEAFF,TRBV7-2,TRBJ1-1,.
CASSLVKRSSTGELFF,TRBV5-6,TRBJ2-2,.
CASSHGTEETQYF,TRBV11-2,TRBJ2-5,TRBD1
CASSPGYGYTF,TRBV6-5,TRBJ1-2,.
CASTPQGSNTEAFF,TRBV7-9,TRBJ1-1,.
CASSLLSQGAKNEQYF,TRBV7-2,TRBJ2-7,TRBD1
CASGGQGFPGANVLTF,TRBV28,TRBJ2-6,TRBD1
CASSYSTGMGETQYF,TRBV6-5,TRBJ2-5,TRBD1
CASSLGLPGGYTF,TRBV27,TRBJ1-2,.
CASSLLDSPLHF,TRBV28,TRBJ1-6,.
CASSLEPSQETQYF,TRBV5-1,TRBJ2-5,.
CASSLAGGIRYEQYF,TRBV28,TRBJ2-7,TRBD2
CSARTGGDTEAFF,TRBV29-1,TRBJ1-1,TRBD1
CASSQSSVPYGYTF,TRBV16,TRBJ1-2,.
CASSREGLADWGGTDTQYF,TRBV7-9,TRBJ2-3,TRBD2
CASSLGNQPQHF,TRBV11-2,TRBJ1-5,.
CASSRVISGNTIYF,TRBV19,TRBJ1-3,.
CASSRGTGEAFF,TRBV4-3,TRBJ1-1,TRBD1
CASSYSGASGANVLTF,TRBV2,TRBJ2-6,.
CASSPSGGPWLAPSF,TRBV7-2,TRBJ1-1,.
CASSLDTGKGTQYF,TRBV5-1,TRBJ2-5,.
CASSPSSGTGLIGTEAFF,TRBV4-1,TRBJ1-1,TRBD1
CASSQDLSPTDTQYF,TRBV4-3,TRBJ2-3,.
CASSFRDREDFYGYTF,TRBV7-9,TRBJ1-2,TRBD1
CASSWSKFQPQHF,TRBV6-5,TRBJ1-5,.
CASSLAGAGNTDTQYF,TRBV5-4,TRBJ2-3,.
CASSLTSGSFAGELFF,TRBV19,TRBJ2-2,TRBD2
CASSSRDRPTEAFF,TRBV6-6,TRBJ1-1,TRBD1
CASSLARWQTLATNEKLFF,TRBV7-9,TRBJ1-4,.
CASSLAGSYGYTF,TRBV19,TRBJ1-2,.
CASSLRDTGELFF,TRBV7-9,TRBJ2-2,.
CASRGETGNEKLFF,TRBV28,TRBJ1-4,TRBD1
CASSLFSGGAMNTEAFF,TRBV18,TRBJ1-1,.
CASSLSLRRPGGYEQYF,TRBV5-1,TRBJ2-7,.
CASSSTGQLNSPLHF,TRBV5-5,TRBJ1-6,TRBD1
CASSFDRAGVMNTEAFF,TRBV5-6,TRBJ1-1,TRBD1
CASSPLRTGSLKLFF,TRBV27,TRBJ1-4,TRBD1
CASSLERFASYEQYF,TRBV7-2,TRBJ2-7,.
CASSHTRAQAYEQYF,TRBV7-3,TRBJ2-7,.